This TCR beta chain was sequenced during a study of cytomegalovirus exposure and HLA in healthy donors. Study-wide context: In terms of ancestry, the Caucasian-associated cluster contained roughly 81% of the roughly 360 genotyped donors. Findings and caveats of the study: Researchers reported that a few CMV-associated chains were confirmed in vitro as CMV antigen-specific. TCR beta V- and J-gene trimming, according to a later analysis, was linked to a missense DCLRE1C variant.

Comment on this clone: Its antigen is undetermined.

The PCR made use of 60 Vbeta and 13 Jbeta primers. The repertoire was sequenced with immunoSEQ multiplex PCR; TCRdb's copy has only in-frame clones and lacks some. The sample includes 160,000 or so clones, around 78% of them seen just once. The receptor comes from a woman aged 40 to 49 in good health and CMV-seropositive. The sequenced material came from PBMCs.

As DNA, the CDR3 is TGCGCCAGCAGCCACCCCCAGATTTATGGCTACACCTTC. Translating it yields CASSHPQIYGYTF. The genes are TRBV4-1 and TRBJ1-2; D gene uncertain. The V gene's germline CDR1 is MGHRA and CDR2 YSYEKL. The CDR3 is 13 residues long. Trimming left V 3 bases short and J 5 bases short, with 10 bases between.